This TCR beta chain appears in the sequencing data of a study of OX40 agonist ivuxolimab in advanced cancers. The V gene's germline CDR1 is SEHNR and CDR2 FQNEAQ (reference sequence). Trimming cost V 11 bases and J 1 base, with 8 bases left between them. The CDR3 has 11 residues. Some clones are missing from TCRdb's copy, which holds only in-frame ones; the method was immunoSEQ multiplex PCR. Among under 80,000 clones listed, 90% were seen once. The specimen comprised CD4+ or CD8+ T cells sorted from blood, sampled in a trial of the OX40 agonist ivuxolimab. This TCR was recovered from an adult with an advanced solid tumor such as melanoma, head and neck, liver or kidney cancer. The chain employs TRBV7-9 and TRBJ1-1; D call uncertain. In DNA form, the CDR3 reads TGTGCCGGACGGGAGAACACTGAAGCTTTCTTT. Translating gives CAGRENTEAFF.